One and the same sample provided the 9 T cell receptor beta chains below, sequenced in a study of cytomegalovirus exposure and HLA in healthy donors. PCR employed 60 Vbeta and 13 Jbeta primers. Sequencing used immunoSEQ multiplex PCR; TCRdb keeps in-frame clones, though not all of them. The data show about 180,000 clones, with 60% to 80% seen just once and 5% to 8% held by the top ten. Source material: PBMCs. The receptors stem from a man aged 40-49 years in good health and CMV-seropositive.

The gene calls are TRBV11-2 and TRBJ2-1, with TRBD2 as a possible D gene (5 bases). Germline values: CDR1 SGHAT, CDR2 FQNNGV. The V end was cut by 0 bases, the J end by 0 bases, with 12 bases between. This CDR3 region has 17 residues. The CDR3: CASSLEASGSSYNEQFF. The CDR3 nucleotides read TGTGCCAGCAGCTTAGAGGCTAGTGGGAGCTCCTACAATGAGCAGTTCTTC.

The CDR3 nucleotides read TGTGCCAGCAGTGTAACTCCGGTCCTCCAGGGCAATGAGCAGTTCTTC. Protein product: CASSVTPVLQGNEQFF. The V and J genes are TRBV9 and TRBJ2-1; the D gene is possibly TRBD1 (5 bases). V lost 5 bases, J lost 6 bases, and 21 bases lay in between. Germline V CDR1 and CDR2: SGDLS, YYNGEE. This CDR3 comprises 16 residues.

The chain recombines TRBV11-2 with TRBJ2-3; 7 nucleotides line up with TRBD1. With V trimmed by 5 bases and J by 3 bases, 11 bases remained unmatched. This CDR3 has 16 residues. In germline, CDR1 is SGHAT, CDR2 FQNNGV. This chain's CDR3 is CASSPETGYRTDTQYF. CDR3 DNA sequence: TGTGCCAGCAGCCCTGAGACAGGGTATAGAACAGATACGCAGTATTTT. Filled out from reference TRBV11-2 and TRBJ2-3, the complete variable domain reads EAGVAQSPRYKIIEKRQSVAFWCNPISGHATLYWYQQILGQGPKLLIQFQNNGVVDDSQLPKDRFSAERLKGVDSTLKIQPAKLEDSAVYLCASSPETGYRTDTQYFGPGTRLTVL.

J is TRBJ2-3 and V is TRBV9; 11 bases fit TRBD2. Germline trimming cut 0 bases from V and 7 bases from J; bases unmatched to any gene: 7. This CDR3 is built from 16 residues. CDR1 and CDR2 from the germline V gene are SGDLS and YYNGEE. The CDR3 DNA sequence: TGTGCCAGCAGCGTAGGTCTCCTAGCGGGAGGAAATACGCAGTATTTT. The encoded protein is CASSVGLLAGGNTQYF.

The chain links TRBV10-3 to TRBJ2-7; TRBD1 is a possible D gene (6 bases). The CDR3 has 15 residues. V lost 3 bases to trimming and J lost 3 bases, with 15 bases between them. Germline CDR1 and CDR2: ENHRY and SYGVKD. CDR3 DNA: TGTGCCATCAGTGACCGACAGGAGATACTCTACGAGCAGTACTTC. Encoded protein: CAISDRQEILYEQYF.

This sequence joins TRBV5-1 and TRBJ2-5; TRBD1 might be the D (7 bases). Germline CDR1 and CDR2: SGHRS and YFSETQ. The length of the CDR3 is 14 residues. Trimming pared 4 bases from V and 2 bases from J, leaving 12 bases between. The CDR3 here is CASSGGDRQETQYF. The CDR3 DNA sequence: TGCGCCAGCAGCGGAGGGGACAGACAAGAGACCCAGTACTTC.

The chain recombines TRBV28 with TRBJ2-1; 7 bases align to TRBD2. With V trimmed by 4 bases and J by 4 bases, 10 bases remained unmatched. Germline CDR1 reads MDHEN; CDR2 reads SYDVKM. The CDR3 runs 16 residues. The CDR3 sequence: CASSSPVAGAYNEQFF. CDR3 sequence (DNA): TGTGCCAGCAGTTCTCCGGTGGCGGGAGCTTACAATGAGCAGTTCTTC.

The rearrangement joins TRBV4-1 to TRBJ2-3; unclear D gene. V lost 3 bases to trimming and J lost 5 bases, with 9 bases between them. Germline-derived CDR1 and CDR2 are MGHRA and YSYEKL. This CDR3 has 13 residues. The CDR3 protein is CASSHSGVDTQYF. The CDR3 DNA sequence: TGCGCCAGCAGCCACTCGGGTGTAGATACGCAGTATTTT.

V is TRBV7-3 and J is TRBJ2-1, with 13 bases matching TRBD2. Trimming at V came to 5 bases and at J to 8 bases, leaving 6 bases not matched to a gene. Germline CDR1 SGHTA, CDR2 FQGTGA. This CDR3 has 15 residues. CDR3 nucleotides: TGTGCCAGCAGCCGCGGGACTAGCGGGAACCATGAGCAGTTCTTC. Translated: CASSRGTSGNHEQFF.